The source of this T cell receptor (beta chain) is a study of tumor and adjacent non-tumor tissue in lung cancer. Study-wide context: The patients, some ten men and four to six women, were roughly 30 to 76 with stage I to III disease. On average, productive TCRbeta reads reached about 4.17 million per sample. Regarding the study as a whole: Tumor TCR diversity, when higher, was linked to shorter survival.

This clonotype was counted only a few times. Its target is not known. The template was RNA from unsorted bulk tissue. Between August and November 2014, newly diagnosed, chemotherapy-naive lung cancer patients underwent thoracic surgery in China. A modified ARM-PCR protocol with three rounds of nested PCR amplified TCRbeta. Via MiXCR, TCRdb re-called the multiplex PCR reads, giving one row per CDR3 protein. Of tens of thousands of distinct CDR3 sequences listed, 80% are singletons. The CDR3 is 15 amino acids. Per germline, CDR1 SEHNR and CDR2 FQNEAQ (reference sequence). V dropped 4 bases and J dropped 7; count of bases not matched to a gene: 7.

The TCR was taken from a woman aged 45 to 65 with non-small cell lung cancer. Sequencing used lung tumor tissue. The rearrangement uses TRBV7-9 and TRBJ2-2, with 9 positions matching TRBD1. As DNA, the CDR3 is TGTGCCAGCAGCTCTCCGGGACAGGGAGTCGGGGAGCTGTTTTTT. Translated, it gives CASSSPGQGVGELFF.